This T cell receptor beta chain was identified during a study of post-analysis software for immune sequencing data. Study outcomes and limitations: Strong same-batch co-clustering of samples appeared with F measure clustering. There were roughly five TRBV segments more frequent in patients than controls, and TRBV5-6, TRBV5-1 and TRBV20-1 were among them. Multiple sclerosis patients showed significantly lower normalized Chao1 diversity than controls did.

The sample holds one count of this clonotype. Its target is unknown. Mismatch with germline at one junction end may stem from a read error. CDR3 length equals 14 residues. Libraries were made from TCR beta cDNA, and they carried unique molecular identifiers. Out of 1 to 10 million T cells, hundreds of thousands of cDNA molecules were generated. TCRdb recomputed calls from the PCR reads with MiXCR, one row per CDR3 protein. The repertoire holds hundreds of thousands of distinct CDR3 sequences, with 53% as singletons. This clonotype was sampled from a girl aged 5 to 17 with multiple sclerosis. This chain uses TRBV12-3 or TRBV12-4 with TRBJ1-1, with D unclear. The sample consisted of blood. CDR3 coding DNA: TGTGCCGGCAGTAACGGACTTCAGAACACTGAAGCTTTCTTT. Translated: CAGSNGLQNTEAFF.